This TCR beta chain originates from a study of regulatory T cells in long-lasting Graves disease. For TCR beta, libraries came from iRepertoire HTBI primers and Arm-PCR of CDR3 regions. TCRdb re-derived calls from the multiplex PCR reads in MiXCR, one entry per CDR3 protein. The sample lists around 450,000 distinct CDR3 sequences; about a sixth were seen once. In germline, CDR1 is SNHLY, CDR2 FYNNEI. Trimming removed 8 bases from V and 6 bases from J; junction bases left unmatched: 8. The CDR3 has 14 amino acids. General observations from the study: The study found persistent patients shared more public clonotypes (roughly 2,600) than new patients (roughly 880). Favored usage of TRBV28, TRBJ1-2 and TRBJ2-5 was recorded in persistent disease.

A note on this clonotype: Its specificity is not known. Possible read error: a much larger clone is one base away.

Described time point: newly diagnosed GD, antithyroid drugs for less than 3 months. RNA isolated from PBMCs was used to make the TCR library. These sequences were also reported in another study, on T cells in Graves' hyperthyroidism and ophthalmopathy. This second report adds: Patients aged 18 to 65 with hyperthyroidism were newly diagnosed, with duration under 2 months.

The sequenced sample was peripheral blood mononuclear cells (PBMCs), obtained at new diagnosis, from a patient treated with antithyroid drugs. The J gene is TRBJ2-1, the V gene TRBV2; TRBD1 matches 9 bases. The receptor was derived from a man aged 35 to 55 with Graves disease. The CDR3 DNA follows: TGTGCCAGCGGGGGGACAGGGTTTGTCAATGAGCAGTTCTTC. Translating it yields CASGGTGFVNEQFF.